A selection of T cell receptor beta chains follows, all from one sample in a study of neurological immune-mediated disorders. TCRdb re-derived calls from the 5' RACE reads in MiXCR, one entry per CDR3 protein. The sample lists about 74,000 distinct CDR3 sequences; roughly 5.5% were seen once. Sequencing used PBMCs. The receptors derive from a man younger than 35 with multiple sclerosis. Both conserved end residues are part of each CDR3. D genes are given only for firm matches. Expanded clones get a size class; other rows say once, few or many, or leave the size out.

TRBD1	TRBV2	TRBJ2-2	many	TGTGCCAGCAGGGGGGACAGCAGCACCGGGGAGCTGTTTTTT	CASRGDSSTGELFF
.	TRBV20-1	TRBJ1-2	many	TGCAGTGCTAGAAAATCGGCGGGCTATGGCTACACCTTC	CSARKSAGYGYTF
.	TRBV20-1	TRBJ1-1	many	TGCAGTGCTATGCTAGGGGGAGGGAACACTGAAGCTTTCTTT	CSAMLGGGNTEAFF
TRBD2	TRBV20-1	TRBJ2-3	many	TGCAGTGCTAATGGCGCGGGACTAGCGGGGGGGCGCGCAGATACGCAGTATTTT	CSANGAGLAGGRADTQYF
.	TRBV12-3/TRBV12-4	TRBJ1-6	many	TGTGCCAGCAGTTTTCTGGGGCCGGGGGTTAATTCACCCCTCCACTTT	CASSFLGPGVNSPLHF
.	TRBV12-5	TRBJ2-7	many	TGTGCTAGTGGTTTGGTAATTGGTCCGGAGTCTGGAGAGCAGTACTTC	CASGLVIGPESGEQYF
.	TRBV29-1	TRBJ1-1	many	TGCAGCGTTGTGGCGGGGGTCACTGAAGCTTTCTTT	CSVVAGVTEAFF
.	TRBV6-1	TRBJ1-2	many	TGTGCCAGCAGTGAAGGGGGATTCTATGGCTACACCTTC	CASSEGGFYGYTF
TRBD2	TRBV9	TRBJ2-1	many	TGTGCCAGCAGCGTAGACCCCAGCGGGACCTACAATGAGCAGTTCTTC	CASSVDPSGTYNEQFF
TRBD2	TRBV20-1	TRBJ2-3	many	TGCAGTGCTAGAACCTCAGCGGGAGGTTTATATCGCACAGATACGCAGTATTTT	CSARTSAGGLYRTDTQYF
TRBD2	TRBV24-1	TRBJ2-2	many	TGTGCCACCAGTGTTTCTAGCGGGTCTTACACCGGGGAGCTGTTTTTT	CATSVSSGSYTGELFF
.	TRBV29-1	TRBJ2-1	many	TGCAGCGTTGAAGAGGGGGCCAGCGGGGCAGATGAGCAGTTCTTC	CSVEEGASGADEQFF
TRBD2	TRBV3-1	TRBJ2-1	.	TGTGCCAGCAGCCACCTTAGCGGGGGGGCGTACAATGAGCAGTTCTTC	CASSHLSGGAYNEQFF
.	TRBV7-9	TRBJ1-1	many	TGTGCCAGCAGCTTAGCGCCGGGCCGCCTTCAAGCTTTCTTT	CASSLAPGRLQAFF
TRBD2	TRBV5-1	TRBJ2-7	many	TGCGCCAGCAGCTCCCGACAGCGGACTAGCGGGAGCCGTTTTGATCCCGAGCAGTACTTC	CASSSRQRTSGSRFDPEQYF
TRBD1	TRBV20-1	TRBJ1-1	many	TGCAGTGCTAGACGGACAGGGGGCTTGGTGGAAGCTTTCTTT	CSARRTGGLVEAFF
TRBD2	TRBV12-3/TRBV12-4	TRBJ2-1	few	TGTGCCAGCAGCGAGCGGGGGGGCCCAGATGAGCAGTTCTTC	CASSERGGPDEQFF
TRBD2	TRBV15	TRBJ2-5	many	TGTGCCACCAGCAGACAAAGGGGACTAGCGGAAGAGACCCAGTACTTC	CATSRQRGLAEETQYF
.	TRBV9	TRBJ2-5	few	TGTGCCAGCAGCGTAGCGGCAGGCCAGGAGACCCAGTACTTC	CASSVAAGQETQYF
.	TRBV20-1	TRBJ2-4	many	TGCAGTGCTGGCGCGTCATTAAACATTCAGTACTTC	CSAGASLNIQYF
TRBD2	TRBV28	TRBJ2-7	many	TGTGCCAGCAGTTTGGGACTAGCGGGAGTTGAGCAGTACTTC	CASSLGLAGVEQYF
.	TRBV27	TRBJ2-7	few	TGTGCCAGCAGCAAGGACAGGGAGGGGTACGAGCAGTACTTC	CASSKDREGYEQYF
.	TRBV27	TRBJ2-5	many	TGTGCCAGCAGTTCTAGTAGGAAAGAGACCCAGTACTTC	CASSSSRKETQYF
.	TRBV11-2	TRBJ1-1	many	TGTGCCAGCAGCTTAGCCCCGCGGGTTGAAGCTTTCTTT	CASSLAPRVEAFF
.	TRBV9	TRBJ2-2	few	TGTGCCAGCAGGAGAGGGACGGACACCGGGGAGCTGTTTTTT	CASRRGTDTGELFF
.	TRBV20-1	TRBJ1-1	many	TGCAGTGCTCACAGGGCCAGCACTGAAGCTTTCTTT	CSAHRASTEAFF
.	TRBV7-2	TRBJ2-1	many	TGTGCCAGCAGCACGTCGGCGGCAAGCTCCTACAATGAGCAGTTCTTC	CASSTSAASSYNEQFF
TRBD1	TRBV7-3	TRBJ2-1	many	TGTGCCAGCAGTCTGCAGGGGGCAAGGTCCTACAATGAGCAGTTCTTC	CASSLQGARSYNEQFF
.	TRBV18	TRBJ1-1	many	TGTGCCAGCTCGATACGGTTGAACACTGAAGCTTTCTTT	CASSIRLNTEAFF